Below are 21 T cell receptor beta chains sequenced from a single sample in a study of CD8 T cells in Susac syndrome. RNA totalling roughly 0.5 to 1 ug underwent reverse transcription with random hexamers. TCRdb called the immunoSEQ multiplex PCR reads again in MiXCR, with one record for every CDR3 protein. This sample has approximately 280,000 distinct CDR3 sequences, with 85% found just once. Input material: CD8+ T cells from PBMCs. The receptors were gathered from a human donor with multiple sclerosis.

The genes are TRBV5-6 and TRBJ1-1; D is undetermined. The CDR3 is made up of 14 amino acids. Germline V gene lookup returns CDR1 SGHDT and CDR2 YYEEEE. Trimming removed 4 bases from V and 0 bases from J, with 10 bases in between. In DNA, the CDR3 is TGTGCCAGCAGCCCCGGGTACATGAACACTGAAGCTTTCTTT. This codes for CASSPGYMNTEAFF.

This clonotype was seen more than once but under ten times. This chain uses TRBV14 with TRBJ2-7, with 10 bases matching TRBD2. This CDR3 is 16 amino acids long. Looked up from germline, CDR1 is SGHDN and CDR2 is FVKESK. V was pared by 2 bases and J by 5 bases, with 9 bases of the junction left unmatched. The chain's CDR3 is CASSQLAGVIIHEQYF. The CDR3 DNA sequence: TGTGCCAGCAGCCAACTAGCGGGAGTTATCATCCACGAGCAGTACTTC.

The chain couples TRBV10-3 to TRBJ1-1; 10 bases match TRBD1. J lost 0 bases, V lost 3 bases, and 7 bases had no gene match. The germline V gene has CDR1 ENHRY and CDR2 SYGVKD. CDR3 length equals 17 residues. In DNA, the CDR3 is TGTGCCATCAGTGACCCTGGGACAGGGGCTTTGAACACTGAAGCTTTCTTT. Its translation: CAISDPGTGALNTEAFF.

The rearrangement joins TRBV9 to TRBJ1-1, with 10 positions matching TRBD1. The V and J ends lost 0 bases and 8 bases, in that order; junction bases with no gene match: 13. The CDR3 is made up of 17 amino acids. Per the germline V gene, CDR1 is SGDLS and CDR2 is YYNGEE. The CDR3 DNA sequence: TGTGCCAGCAGCGTAGAAAGGGGGACAGGGGTCTCAGGGGAAGCTTTCTTT. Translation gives CASSVERGTGVSGEAFF. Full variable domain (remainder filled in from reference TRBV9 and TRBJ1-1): DSGVTQTPKHLITATGQRVTLRCSPRSGDLSVYWYQQSLDQGLQFLIQYYNGEERAKGNILERFSAQQFPDLHSELNLSSLELGDSALYFCASSVERGTGVSGEAFFGQGTRLTVV.

The CDR3 bases are TGTGCCAGCAGTCCCCAGGAGGGTAGCACTGAAGCTTTCTTT. It codes for CASSPQEGSTEAFF. The V call is TRBV6-5, the J call TRBJ1-1; D is uncertain. Germline V lookup: CDR1 MNHEY, CDR2 SVGAGI. The CDR3 contains 14 residues. The V end lost 5 bases, the J end lost 4 bases, and 14 bases lay between the germline ends.

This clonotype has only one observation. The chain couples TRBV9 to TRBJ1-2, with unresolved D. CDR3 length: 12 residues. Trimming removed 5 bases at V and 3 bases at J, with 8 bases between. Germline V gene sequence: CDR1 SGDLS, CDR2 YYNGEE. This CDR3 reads CASRRQDYGYTF. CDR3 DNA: TGTGCCAGCAGGAGGCAGGACTATGGCTACACCTTC.

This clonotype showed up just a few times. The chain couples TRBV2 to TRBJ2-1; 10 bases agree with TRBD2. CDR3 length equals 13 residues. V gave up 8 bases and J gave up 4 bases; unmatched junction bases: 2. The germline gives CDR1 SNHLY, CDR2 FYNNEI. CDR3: CASGTSVYNEQFF. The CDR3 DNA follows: TGTGCCAGCGGGACTAGCGTTTACAATGAGCAGTTCTTC.

The chain's CDR3 is CASSRFPPTAGGVNEQFF. CDR3 nucleotide sequence: TGTGCCAGCAGCCGCTTCCCGCCGACAGCGGGAGGGGTCAATGAGCAGTTCTTC. This chain connects TRBV7-9 to TRBJ2-1; 10 bases are shared with TRBD2. This CDR3 has 18 amino acids. The V gene end was trimmed by 5 bases and the J gene end by 6 bases; junction bases not matched to a gene: 16. Germline V gene data show CDR1 as SEHNR and CDR2 as FQNEAQ (reference sequence).

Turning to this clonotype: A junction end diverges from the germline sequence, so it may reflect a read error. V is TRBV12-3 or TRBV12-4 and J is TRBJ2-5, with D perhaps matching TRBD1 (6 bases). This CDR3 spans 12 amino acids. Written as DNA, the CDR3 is TGTGCCAGCAGTTCAGGGGCCAAGACCCAGCACTTC. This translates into CASSSGAKTQHF.

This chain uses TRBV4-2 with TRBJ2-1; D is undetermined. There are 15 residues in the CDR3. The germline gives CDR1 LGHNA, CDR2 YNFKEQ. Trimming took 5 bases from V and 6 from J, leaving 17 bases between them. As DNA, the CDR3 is TGTGCCAGCAGCGCAATCAATATAGAGAGCAATGAGCAGTTCTTC. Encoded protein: CASSAINIESNEQFF.

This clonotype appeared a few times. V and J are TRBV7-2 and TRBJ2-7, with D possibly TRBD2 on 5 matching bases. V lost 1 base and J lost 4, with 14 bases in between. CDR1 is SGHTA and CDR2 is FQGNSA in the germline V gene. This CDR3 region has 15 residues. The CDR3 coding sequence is TGTGCCAGCAGCTTAGTCGGCGGGCGAAATTACGAGCAGTACTTC. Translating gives CASSLVGGRNYEQYF.

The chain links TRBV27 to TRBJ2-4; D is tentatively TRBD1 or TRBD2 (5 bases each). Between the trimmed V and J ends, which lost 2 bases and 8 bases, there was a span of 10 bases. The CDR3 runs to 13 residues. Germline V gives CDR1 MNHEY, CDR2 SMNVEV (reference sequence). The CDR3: CASSLLRGDIQYF. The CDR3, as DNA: TGTGCCAGCAGTTTACTGAGGGGAGACATTCAGTACTTC.

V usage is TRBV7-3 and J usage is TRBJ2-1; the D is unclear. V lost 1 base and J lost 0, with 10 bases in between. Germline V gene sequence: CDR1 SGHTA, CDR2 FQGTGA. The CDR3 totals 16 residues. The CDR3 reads CASSLIRHGSYNEQFF. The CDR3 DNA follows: TGTGCCAGCAGCTTAATCCGGCATGGCTCCTACAATGAGCAGTTCTTC.

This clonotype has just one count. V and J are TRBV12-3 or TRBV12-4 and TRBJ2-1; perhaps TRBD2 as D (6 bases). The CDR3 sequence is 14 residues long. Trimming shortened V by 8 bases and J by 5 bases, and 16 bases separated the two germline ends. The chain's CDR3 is CASLRDSRNNEQFF. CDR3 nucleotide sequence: TGTGCCAGCCTCCGGGACTCGAGAAACAATGAGCAGTTCTTC.

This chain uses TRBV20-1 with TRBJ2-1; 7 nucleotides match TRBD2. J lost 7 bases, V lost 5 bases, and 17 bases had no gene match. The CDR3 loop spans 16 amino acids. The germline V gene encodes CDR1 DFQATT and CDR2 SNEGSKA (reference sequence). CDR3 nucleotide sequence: TGCAGTGCTTCGGAGGAAGGGAGGGAAGAGACTAATGAGCAGTTCTTC. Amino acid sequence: CSASEEGREETNEQFF.

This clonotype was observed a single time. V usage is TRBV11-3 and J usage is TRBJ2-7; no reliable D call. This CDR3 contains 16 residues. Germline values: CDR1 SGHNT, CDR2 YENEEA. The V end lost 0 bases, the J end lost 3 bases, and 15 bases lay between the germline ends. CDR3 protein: CASSLDSTLQGYEQYF. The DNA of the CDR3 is TGTGCCAGCAGCTTAGATTCTACGCTTCAAGGCTACGAGCAGTACTTC.

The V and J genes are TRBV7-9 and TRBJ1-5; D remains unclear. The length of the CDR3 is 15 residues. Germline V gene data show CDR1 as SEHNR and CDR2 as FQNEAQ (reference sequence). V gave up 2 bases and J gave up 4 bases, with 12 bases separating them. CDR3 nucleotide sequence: TGTGCCAGCAGCTTAAGGGCTGATCCGAATCAGCCCCAGCATTTT. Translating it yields CASSLRADPNQPQHF.

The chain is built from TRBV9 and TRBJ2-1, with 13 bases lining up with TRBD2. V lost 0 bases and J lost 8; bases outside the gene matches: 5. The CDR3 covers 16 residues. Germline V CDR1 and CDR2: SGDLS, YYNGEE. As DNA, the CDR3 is TGTGCCAGCAGCGTAGTTACTAGCGGGAGGGGCTATGAGCAGTTCTTC. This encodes CASSVVTSGRGYEQFF.

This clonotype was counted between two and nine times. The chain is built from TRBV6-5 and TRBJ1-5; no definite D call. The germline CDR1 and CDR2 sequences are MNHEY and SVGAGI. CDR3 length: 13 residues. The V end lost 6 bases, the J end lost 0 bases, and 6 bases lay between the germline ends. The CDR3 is CASSSRSNQPQHF. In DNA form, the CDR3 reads TGTGCCAGCAGCAGCCGTAGCAATCAGCCCCAGCATTTT.

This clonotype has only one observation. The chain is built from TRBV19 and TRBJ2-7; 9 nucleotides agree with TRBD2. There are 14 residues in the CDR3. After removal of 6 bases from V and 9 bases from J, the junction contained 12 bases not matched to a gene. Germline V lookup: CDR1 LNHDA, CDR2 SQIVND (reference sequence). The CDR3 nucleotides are TGTGCCAGTAGCGATCTAGCGGGAAGCGGTGGGCAGTACTTC. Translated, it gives CASSDLAGSGGQYF.

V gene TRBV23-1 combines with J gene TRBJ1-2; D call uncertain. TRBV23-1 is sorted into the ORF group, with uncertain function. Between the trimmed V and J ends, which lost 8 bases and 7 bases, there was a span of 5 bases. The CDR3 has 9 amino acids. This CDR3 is CASEVGYTF. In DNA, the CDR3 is TGCGCCAGCGAGGTTGGCTACACCTTC.